This T cell receptor (beta chain) was observed in a study of cytomegalovirus exposure and HLA in healthy donors. Regarding the study as a whole: In an earlier analysis, most TCR beta V segments were productive about 87% or about 30% of the time. TCR beta chains associated with HLA were, in a later analysis, more clonally expanded than equally common others. What a later analysis showed was that several of the most significant clusters appeared linked to common viral pathogens.

13 Jbeta primers and 60 Vbeta primers were used for the PCR. Clones were read by immunoSEQ multiplex PCR, and TCRdb kept only the in-frame ones, dropping some. The table records over 150,000 clones, more than 75% of them present only once. The CDR3 loop spans 14 amino acids. V dropped 2 bases and J dropped 7; count of bases not matched to a gene: 2. The germline V gene encodes CDR1 SGHNT and CDR2 YENEEA. Points on this clone: Its antigen is currently unknown.

This TCR came from a girl aged 2 to 10 in good health and CMV-seropositive. This chain uses TRBV11-3 with TRBJ2-1, with 10 bases aligning to TRBD2. Sequencing was done on a sample of PBMCs. Written as DNA, the CDR3 is TGTGCCAGCAGCTTAAGCGGGAGGGTAAATGAGCAGTTCTTC. Its protein is CASSLSGRVNEQFF.